This is a list of T cell receptor beta chains from one sample in a study of T cells after yellow fever vaccination. From the 5' RACE reads, TCRdb called clonotypes with MiXCR, one entry per CDR3 protein. The sample lists under 300,000 distinct CDR3 sequences, roughly 6.2% seen once, with about 1% in the top ten. The sequencing used CD4+ T cells sorted from PBMCs, collected on the day of the yellow fever booster vaccination. Receptors were obtained from a man aged 30 to 39 who received the YFV17D yellow fever vaccine. The conserved cysteine and the conserved F or W are not part of the CDR3 here. Fields, in order: J gene, CDR3 length, V gene, CDR3 protein.

J gene: TRBJ2-3; CDR3 length: 14; V gene: TRBV5-1; CDR3 protein: ASSFFQSEKADTQY
J gene: TRBJ2-7; CDR3 length: 11; V gene: TRBV7-8; CDR3 protein: ASSLGSIYEQY
J gene: TRBJ2-5; CDR3 length: 14; V gene: TRBV5-4; CDR3 protein: ASSPDGLSRKETQY
J gene: TRBJ2-7; CDR3 length: 14; V gene: TRBV18; CDR3 protein: ASSPFATSVAREQY
J gene: TRBJ2-5; CDR3 length: 10; V gene: TRBV20-1; CDR3 protein: SASMGDETQY
J gene: TRBJ2-7; CDR3 length: 12; V gene: TRBV7-3; CDR3 protein: ASSPMGGTYEQY
J gene: TRBJ2-1; CDR3 length: 11; V gene: TRBV28; CDR3 protein: ASGGGAYNEQF
J gene: TRBJ1-5; CDR3 length: 12; V gene: TRBV7-8; CDR3 protein: ASSLFQKNQPQH
J gene: TRBJ2-5; CDR3 length: 14; V gene: TRBV5-1; CDR3 protein: ASSLEREEDGETQY
J gene: TRBJ1-1; CDR3 length: 11; V gene: TRBV6-6; CDR3 protein: ARSYSRDTEAF
J gene: TRBJ2-7; CDR3 length: 12; V gene: TRBV7-9; CDR3 protein: ASSLGGSRNEQY
J gene: TRBJ2-1; CDR3 length: 12; V gene: TRBV20-1; CDR3 protein: SASEQLSYNEQF
J gene: TRBJ2-5; CDR3 length: 11; V gene: TRBV20-1; CDR3 protein: SAPDGGRETQY
J gene: TRBJ2-5; CDR3 length: 7; V gene: TRBV20-1; CDR3 protein: SASETQY
J gene: TRBJ2-3; CDR3 length: 12; V gene: TRBV5-5; CDR3 protein: ASRGLAGADTQY
J gene: TRBJ2-5; CDR3 length: 11; V gene: TRBV5-1; CDR3 protein: ASSEAGAETQY
J gene: TRBJ2-5; CDR3 length: 12; V gene: TRBV6-5; CDR3 protein: ASTGQGGWETQY
J gene: TRBJ2-7; CDR3 length: 10; V gene: TRBV10-2; CDR3 protein: ASSAFTYEQY
J gene: TRBJ2-5; CDR3 length: 13; V gene: TRBV12-3/TRBV12-4; CDR3 protein: ASTLALADQETQY
J gene: TRBJ1-5; CDR3 length: 11; V gene: TRBV5-1; CDR3 protein: ASSLERNQPQH
J gene: TRBJ2-7; CDR3 length: 11; V gene: TRBV12-3/TRBV12-4; CDR3 protein: ASSWGGSYEQY
J gene: TRBJ2-7; CDR3 length: 12; V gene: TRBV5-6; CDR3 protein: ASSLDLLPYEQY
J gene: TRBJ2-7; CDR3 length: 13; V gene: TRBV7-2; CDR3 protein: ASSFPPGGSYEQY
J gene: TRBJ2-7; CDR3 length: 13; V gene: TRBV5-1; CDR3 protein: ASSFAPTELYEQY
J gene: TRBJ2-2; CDR3 length: 12; V gene: TRBV7-2; CDR3 protein: ASRRETGTGELF
J gene: TRBJ2-5; CDR3 length: 13; V gene: TRBV7-9; CDR3 protein: ASSLASTTQETQY
J gene: TRBJ1-1; CDR3 length: 12; V gene: TRBV5-1; CDR3 protein: ASSLARRGTEAF
J gene: TRBJ2-1; CDR3 length: 17; V gene: TRBV27; CDR3 protein: ASSPRPTKIEGSYNEQF
J gene: TRBJ1-4; CDR3 length: 12; V gene: TRBV27; CDR3 protein: ASSRTGFGEKLF
J gene: TRBJ2-5; CDR3 length: 14; V gene: TRBV5-1; CDR3 protein: ASSLGSRGLIETQY
J gene: TRBJ1-1; CDR3 length: 13; V gene: TRBV3-1; CDR3 protein: ASSLSDRPNTEAF
J gene: TRBJ2-7; CDR3 length: 13; V gene: TRBV4-2; CDR3 protein: ASSQDWDRAYEQY
J gene: TRBJ2-5; CDR3 length: 11; V gene: TRBV28; CDR3 protein: ASSLSLRKTQY
J gene: TRBJ2-5; CDR3 length: 11; V gene: TRBV5-1; CDR3 protein: ASSLDVGETQY
J gene: TRBJ2-2; CDR3 length: 12; V gene: TRBV10-1; CDR3 protein: ASSPDWNTGELF
J gene: TRBJ2-3; CDR3 length: 15; V gene: TRBV4-2; CDR3 protein: ASSKEVGGVVADTQY
J gene: TRBJ2-2; CDR3 length: 9; V gene: TRBV7-9; CDR3 protein: ASSPGGELF
J gene: TRBJ2-5; CDR3 length: 12; V gene: TRBV30; CDR3 protein: AWSVQGGRETQY
J gene: TRBJ2-5; CDR3 length: 11; V gene: TRBV20-1; CDR3 protein: SARDRVGETQY
J gene: TRBJ2-2; CDR3 length: 14; V gene: TRBV7-9; CDR3 protein: ASSLLRYINTGELF
J gene: TRBJ2-3; CDR3 length: 13; V gene: TRBV7-3; CDR3 protein: ATRRTSAYTDTQY
J gene: TRBJ2-6; CDR3 length: 15; V gene: TRBV24-1; CDR3 protein: ATSEASGRSGANVLT
J gene: TRBJ2-5; CDR3 length: 11; V gene: TRBV6-5; CDR3 protein: ASSSDTSRAQY
J gene: TRBJ2-7; CDR3 length: 11; V gene: TRBV5-1; CDR3 protein: ASRLDRNYEQY
J gene: TRBJ2-3; CDR3 length: 14; V gene: TRBV12-3/TRBV12-4; CDR3 protein: ASSSKDTTATDTQY
J gene: TRBJ2-3; CDR3 length: 15; V gene: TRBV4-2; CDR3 protein: ASSQVRLGSSTDTQY
J gene: TRBJ2-1; CDR3 length: 13; V gene: TRBV7-2; CDR3 protein: ASPRPRARDNEQF
J gene: TRBJ2-3; CDR3 length: 12; V gene: TRBV27; CDR3 protein: ASSFRRVTDTQY
J gene: TRBJ2-2; CDR3 length: 12; V gene: TRBV7-7; CDR3 protein: ASSLGTLSGELF
J gene: TRBJ1-1; CDR3 length: 12; V gene: TRBV5-1; CDR3 protein: ASSESQGYTEAF
J gene: TRBJ2-1; CDR3 length: 14; V gene: TRBV20-1; CDR3 protein: SARKGSGGWGDEQF
J gene: TRBJ2-1; CDR3 length: 14; V gene: TRBV7-2; CDR3 protein: ASSLAGAGGYNEQF
J gene: TRBJ2-7; CDR3 length: 14; V gene: TRBV6-1; CDR3 protein: ASSSATSGRAYEQY
J gene: TRBJ2-3; CDR3 length: 14; V gene: TRBV5-1; CDR3 protein: ASSLDLAGDTDTQY
J gene: TRBJ2-7; CDR3 length: 13; V gene: TRBV20-1; CDR3 protein: SAQRGQIRSYEQY
J gene: TRBJ1-5; CDR3 length: 11; V gene: TRBV20-1; CDR3 protein: SAERGQYQPQH
J gene: TRBJ2-3; CDR3 length: 13; V gene: TRBV7-9; CDR3 protein: ASSFSGTGGDTQY